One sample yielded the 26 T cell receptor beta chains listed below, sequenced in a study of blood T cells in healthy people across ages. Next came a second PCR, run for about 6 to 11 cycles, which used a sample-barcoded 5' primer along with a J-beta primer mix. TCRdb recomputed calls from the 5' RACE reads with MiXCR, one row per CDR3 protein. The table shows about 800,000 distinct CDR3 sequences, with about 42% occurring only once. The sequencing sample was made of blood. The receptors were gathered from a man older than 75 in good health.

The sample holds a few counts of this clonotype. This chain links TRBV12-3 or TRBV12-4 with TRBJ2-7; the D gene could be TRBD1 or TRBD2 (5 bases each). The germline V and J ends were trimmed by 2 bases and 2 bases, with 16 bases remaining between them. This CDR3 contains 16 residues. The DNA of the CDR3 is TGTGCCAGCAGTTTACTCCTCCGGGACGGCGCCTACGAGCAGTACTTC. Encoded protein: CASSLLLRDGAYEQYF.

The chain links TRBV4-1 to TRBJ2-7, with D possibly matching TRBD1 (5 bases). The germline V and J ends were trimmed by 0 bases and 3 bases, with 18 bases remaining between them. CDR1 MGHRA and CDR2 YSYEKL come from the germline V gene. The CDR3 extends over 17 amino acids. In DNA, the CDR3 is TGCGCCAGCAGCCAAGATTTCAGCAGGGCCCCGGTCTACGAGCAGTACTTC. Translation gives CASSQDFSRAPVYEQYF.

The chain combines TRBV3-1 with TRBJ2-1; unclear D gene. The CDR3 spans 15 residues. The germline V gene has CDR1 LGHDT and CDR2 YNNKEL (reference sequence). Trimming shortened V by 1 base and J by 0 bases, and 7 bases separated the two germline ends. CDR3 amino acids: CASSQGISSYNEQFF. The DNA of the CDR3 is TGTGCCAGCAGCCAAGGGATAAGCTCCTACAATGAGCAGTTCTTC.

The CDR3 nucleotides are TGTGCCAGCAGAGAGTCTTATAGCAATCAGCCCCAGCATTTT. Amino acid sequence: CASRESYSNQPQHF. V gene TRBV6-6 combines with J gene TRBJ1-5; no definite D call. This CDR3 is built from 14 residues. Germline-derived CDR1 and CDR2 are MNHNY and SVGAGI (reference sequence). V dropped 6 bases and J dropped 0 bases, with 9 bases sitting between them.

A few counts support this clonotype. CDR3 nucleotide sequence: TGCAGTGCCGGGATTCACACAGATACGCAGTATTTT. Translation gives CSAGIHTDTQYF. The rearrangement uses TRBV20-1 and TRBJ2-3; D might be TRBD2 (5 bases). CDR1 is DFQATT and CDR2 is SNEGSKA in the germline V gene (reference sequence). V lost 6 bases and J 2 bases, leaving 9 bases between the germline ends. This CDR3 is built from 12 residues.

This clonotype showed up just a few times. As DNA, the CDR3 is TGTGCCAGCCTACTTGGGGGCGCGACAGATACGCAGTATTTT. As protein: CASLLGGATDTQYF. This chain joins TRBV7-2 and TRBJ2-3, with a tentative D call TRBD1 (6 bases). The germline CDR1 and CDR2 sequences are SGHTA and FQGNSA. The CDR3 length is 14 residues. Trimming took off 8 bases at V and 3 bases at J, with 15 bases between the two ends.

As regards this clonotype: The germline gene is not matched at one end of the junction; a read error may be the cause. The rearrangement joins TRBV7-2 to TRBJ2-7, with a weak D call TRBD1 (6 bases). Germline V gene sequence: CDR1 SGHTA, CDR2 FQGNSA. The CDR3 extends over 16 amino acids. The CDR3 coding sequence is TGTGCCTGCAGCTTAGGCGCCAGGGGTGGATCGGGCGAGCAGTACTTC. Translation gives CACSLGARGGSGEQYF. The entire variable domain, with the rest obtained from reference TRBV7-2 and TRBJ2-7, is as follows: GAGVSQSPSNKVTEKGKDVELRCDPISGHTALYWYRQSLGQGLEFLIYFQGNSAPDKSGLPSDRFSAERTGGSVSTLTIQRTQQEDSAVYLCACSLGARGGSGEQYFGPGTRLTVT.

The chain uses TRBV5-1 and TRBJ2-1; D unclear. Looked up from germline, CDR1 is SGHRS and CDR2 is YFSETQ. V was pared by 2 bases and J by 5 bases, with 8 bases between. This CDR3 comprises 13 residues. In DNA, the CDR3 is TGCGCCAGCAGCTTAAACTTCCACAATGAGCAGTTCTTC. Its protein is CASSLNFHNEQFF.

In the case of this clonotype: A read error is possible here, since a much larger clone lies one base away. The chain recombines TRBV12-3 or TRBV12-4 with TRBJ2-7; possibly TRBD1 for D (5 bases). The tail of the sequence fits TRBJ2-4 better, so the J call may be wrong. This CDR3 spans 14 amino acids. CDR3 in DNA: TGTGCCAGCAGTGTAAGACAGTTAGTTGACATTCAGTACTTC. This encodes CASSVRQLVDIQYF.

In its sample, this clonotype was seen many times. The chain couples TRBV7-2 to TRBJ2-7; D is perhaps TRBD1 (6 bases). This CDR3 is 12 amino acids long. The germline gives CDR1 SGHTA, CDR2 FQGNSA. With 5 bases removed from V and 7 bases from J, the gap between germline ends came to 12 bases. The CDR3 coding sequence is TGTGCCAGCAGCCCAGGGGTGGGAGAGCAGTACTTC. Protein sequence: CASSPGVGEQYF.

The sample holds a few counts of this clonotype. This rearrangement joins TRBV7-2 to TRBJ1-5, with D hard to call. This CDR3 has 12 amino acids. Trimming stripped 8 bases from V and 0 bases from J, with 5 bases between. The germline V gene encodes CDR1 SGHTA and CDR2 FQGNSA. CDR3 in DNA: TGTGCCAGCGCTGATAGCAATCAGCCCCAGCATTTT. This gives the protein CASADSNQPQHF.

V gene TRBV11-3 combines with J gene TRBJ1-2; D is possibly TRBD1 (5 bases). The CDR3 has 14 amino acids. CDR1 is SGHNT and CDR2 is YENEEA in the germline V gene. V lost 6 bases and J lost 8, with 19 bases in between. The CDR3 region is CASSSLSGLGGYTF. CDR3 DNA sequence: TGTGCCAGCAGTTCTCTCTCAGGGCTTGGGGGCTACACCTTC.

CDR3 nucleotide sequence: TGTGCCAGCAGCTTAGTGGTTAGGGGTGGAGAAAACATTCAGTACTTC. It yields the protein CASSLVVRGGENIQYF. The V and J genes are TRBV7-2 and TRBJ2-4; D may be TRBD1 (5 bases). Germline assignment: CDR1 SGHTA and CDR2 FQGNSA. Trimming took off 1 base at V and 5 bases at J, with 15 bases between the two ends. There are 16 residues in the CDR3.

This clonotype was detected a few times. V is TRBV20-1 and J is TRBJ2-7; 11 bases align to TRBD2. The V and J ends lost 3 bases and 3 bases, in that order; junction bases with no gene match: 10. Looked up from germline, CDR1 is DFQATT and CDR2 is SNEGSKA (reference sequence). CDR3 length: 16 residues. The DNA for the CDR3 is TGCAGTGCTAGCGGAACTAGCGGGAGAGGACGCTACGAGCAGTACTTC. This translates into CSASGTSGRGRYEQYF.

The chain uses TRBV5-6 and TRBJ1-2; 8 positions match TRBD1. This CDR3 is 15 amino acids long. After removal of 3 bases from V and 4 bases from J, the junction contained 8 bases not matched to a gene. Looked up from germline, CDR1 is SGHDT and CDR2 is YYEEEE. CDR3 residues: CASSYGTGDLYGYTF. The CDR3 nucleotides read TGTGCCAGCAGCTACGGGACAGGAGATCTCTATGGCTACACCTTC.

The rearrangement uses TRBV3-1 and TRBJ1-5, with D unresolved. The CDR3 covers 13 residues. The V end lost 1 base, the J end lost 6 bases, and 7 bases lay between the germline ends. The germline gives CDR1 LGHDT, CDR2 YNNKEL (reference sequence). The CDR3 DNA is TGTGCCAGCAGCCAAGGGGGATCTCAGCCCCAGCATTTT. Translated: CASSQGGSQPQHF.

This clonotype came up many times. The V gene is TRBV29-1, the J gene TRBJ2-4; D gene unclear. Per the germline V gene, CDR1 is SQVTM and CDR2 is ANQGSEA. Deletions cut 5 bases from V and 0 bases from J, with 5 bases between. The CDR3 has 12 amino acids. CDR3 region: CSVSLAKNIQYF. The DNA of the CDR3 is TGCAGCGTTTCGCTAGCCAAAAACATTCAGTACTTC.

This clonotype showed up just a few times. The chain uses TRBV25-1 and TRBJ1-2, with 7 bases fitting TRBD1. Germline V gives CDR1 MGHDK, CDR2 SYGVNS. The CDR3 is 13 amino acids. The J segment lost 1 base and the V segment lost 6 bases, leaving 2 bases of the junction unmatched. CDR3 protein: CASRGQNNYGYTF. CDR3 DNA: TGTGCCAGCAGGGGACAGAATAACTATGGCTACACCTTC.

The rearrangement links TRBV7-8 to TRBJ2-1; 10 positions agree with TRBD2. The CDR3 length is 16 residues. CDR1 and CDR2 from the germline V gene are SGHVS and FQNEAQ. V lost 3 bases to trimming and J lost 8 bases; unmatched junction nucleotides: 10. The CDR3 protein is CASSFRAGGSGDEQFF. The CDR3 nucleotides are TGTGCCAGCAGCTTCAGAGCGGGGGGGTCGGGGGATGAGCAGTTCTTC.

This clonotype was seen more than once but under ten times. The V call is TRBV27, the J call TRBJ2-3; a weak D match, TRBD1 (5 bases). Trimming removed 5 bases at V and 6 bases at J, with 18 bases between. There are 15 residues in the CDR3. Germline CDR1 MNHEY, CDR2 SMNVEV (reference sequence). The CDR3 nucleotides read TGTGCCAGCAGTCCTCGGGCCGAAGGGGCGGATACGCAGTATTTT. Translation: CASSPRAEGADTQYF.

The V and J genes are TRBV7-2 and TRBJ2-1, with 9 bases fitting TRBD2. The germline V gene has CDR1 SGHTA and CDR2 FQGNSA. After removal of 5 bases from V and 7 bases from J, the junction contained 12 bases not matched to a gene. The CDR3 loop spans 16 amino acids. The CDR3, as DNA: TGTACCAGCAGCCGTAAACTAGCGGGTTCTGGGAATGAGCAGTTCTTC. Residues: CTSSRKLAGSGNEQFF.

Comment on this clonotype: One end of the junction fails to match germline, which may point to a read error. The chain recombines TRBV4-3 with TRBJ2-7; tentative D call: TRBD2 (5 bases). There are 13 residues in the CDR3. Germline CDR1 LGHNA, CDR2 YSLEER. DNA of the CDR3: TGCGCCGGCAGCCACCTAGGAGGCTACGAGCAGTACTTC. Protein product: CAGSHLGGYEQYF.

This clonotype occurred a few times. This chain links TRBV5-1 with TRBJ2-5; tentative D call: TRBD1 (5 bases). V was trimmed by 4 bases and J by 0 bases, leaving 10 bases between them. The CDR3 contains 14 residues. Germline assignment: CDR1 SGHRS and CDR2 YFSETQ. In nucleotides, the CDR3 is TGCGCCAGCAGCGACAGTGCGTACCAAGAGACCCAGTACTTC. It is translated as CASSDSAYQETQYF.

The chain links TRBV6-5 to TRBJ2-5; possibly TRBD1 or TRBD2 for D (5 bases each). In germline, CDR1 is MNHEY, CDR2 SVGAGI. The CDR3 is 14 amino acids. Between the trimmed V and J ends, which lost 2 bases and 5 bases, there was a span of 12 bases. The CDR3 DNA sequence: TGTGCCAGCAGTTACGGGGGAACTGGGGAGACCCAGTACTTC. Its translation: CASSYGGTGETQYF.

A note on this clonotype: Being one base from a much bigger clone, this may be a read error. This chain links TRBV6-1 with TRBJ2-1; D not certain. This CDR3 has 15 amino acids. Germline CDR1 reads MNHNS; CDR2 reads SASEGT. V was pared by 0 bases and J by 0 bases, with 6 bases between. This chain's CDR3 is CASSEAESSYNEQFF. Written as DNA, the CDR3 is TGTGCCAGCAGTGAAGCGGAGAGCTCCTACAATGAGCAGTTCTTC.

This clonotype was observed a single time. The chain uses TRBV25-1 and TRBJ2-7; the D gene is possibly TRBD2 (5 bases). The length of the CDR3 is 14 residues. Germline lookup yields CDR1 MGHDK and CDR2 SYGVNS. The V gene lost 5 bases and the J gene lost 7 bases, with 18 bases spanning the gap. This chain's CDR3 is CASSPLGGFNEQYF. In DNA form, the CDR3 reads TGTGCCAGCAGTCCCCTCGGAGGATTCAATGAGCAGTACTTC.